The source of this T cell receptor beta chain is a study of cytomegalovirus exposure and HLA in healthy donors (dated by TCRdb to 2016 to 2017). Study-level background: A later analysis indicated that the 95 to 150 validation repertoires were generated on the platform also employed for the 650 to 850 repertoires of the first cohort. The study was designed to test whether signatures of past pathogen exposure could be identified by cataloging public T cell receptors. In addition to the first cohort of 666 subjects, a separate validation cohort of about 120 different subjects was used. To predict cytomegalovirus infection status, the study combined high-throughput TCR immunosequencing, statistical association of individual TCRs with disease status, and machine learning.

Donors formed part of the validation cohort, which comprised about 130 subjects and was distinct from the first cohort of under 800 subjects. Receptors were amplified or captured by the immunoSEQ multiplex PCR assay. The study's own analysis went as follows. A statistical classification framework was built for diagnosing cytomegalovirus status from the catalog of TCR beta chain sequences. In TCRdb, the immuneACCESS table is reduced to in-frame sequences with V and J assigned. These tables do not hold every clone; where another copy was compared, an unresolved V gene accounts for under half, and the others remain unexplained. V, J and clone size were drawn from that table, and D and trimming were deduced from the DNA. The sample yields over 200,000 clones; over 80% were counted once. The top ten constitute around an eighth of the sample. As to this clone: The clone's antigen remains unknown. Per-base quality was not reported, and no clone a single base away is much larger than it.

Broader findings and caveats from the paper: Across donors, most TCR sequences were observed very rarely, whereas some public TCRs were present in many individuals. The classifier was reported to diagnose cytomegalovirus status with high specificity and sensitivity in both the original and validation cohorts. A few of the identified cytomegalovirus-associated TCR beta chains were confirmed in vitro to be specific for cytomegalovirus antigens. In the study, some 160 TCR beta chains were listed as associated with cytomegalovirus. In a later analysis, TCRs clustered in the first cohort were found to also tend to co-occur in the 110 or so validation repertoires, with approximately 95% of cluster scores above 0. According to the authors, the approach could potentially be generalized to other disease states and immunological phenotypes. A later analysis lacked HLA typing for the validation cohort, so it scored co-occurrence in that cohort across all 120 repertoires.

The CDR3 contains 13 residues, cysteine and phenylalanine counted. The retained sequence is limited to the CDR3, 39 bases, with the frame set at the first base. V drops 2 bases and J drops 6 bases, leaving 8 bases in between. The germline V gene gives CDR1 as SGHTA and CDR2 as FQGNSA. The specimen was PBMCs. The rearranged segments are TRBV7-2 and TRBJ1-5; no D gene is confidently identified. This receptor was identified in a woman in her thirties in good health and CMV-seropositive. The nucleotide sequence is TGTGCCAGCAGCTTAACGGATTCTCAGCCCCAGCATTTT. This sequence encodes CASSLTDSQPQHF.